The 32 T cell receptor beta chains in this list originate from one sample, sequenced in a study of blood T cell repertoires in COVID-19. Clones were read by immunoSEQ multiplex PCR, and TCRdb kept only the in-frame ones, dropping some. The table includes some 270,000 clones, roughly 89% detected once. The specimen sequenced was PBMCs or T cells enriched from blood (not recorded which). These receptors came from a woman aged 60-75 years who had recovered from COVID-19.

V usage is TRBV3-1 (or the pseudogene TRBV3-2) and J usage is TRBJ2-2; D is unresolved. CDR3 length equals 13 residues. Germline V CDR1 and CDR2: LGHDT, YNNKEL (reference sequence). The germline V and J ends were trimmed by 4 bases and 6 bases, with 9 bases remaining between them. This chain's CDR3 is CASSLHYSGELFF. The CDR3 DNA follows: TGTGCCAGCAGCCTCCACTACTCCGGGGAGCTGTTTTTT.

This chain uses TRBV2 with TRBJ2-2; the match to TRBD1 covers 8 bases. Germline assignment: CDR1 SNHLY and CDR2 FYNNEI. Trimming cost V 10 bases and J 0 bases; bases outside gene matches: 4. The CDR3 totals 14 residues. DNA of the CDR3: TGTGCCACCGGGGACAGGACGAACACCGGGGAGCTGTTTTTT. Translation gives CATGDRTNTGELFF.

The genes are TRBV12-3 or TRBV12-4 and TRBJ1-2; D ambiguous. The V end was cut by 6 bases, the J end by 10 bases, with 18 bases between. This CDR3 comprises 13 residues. CDR3 bases: TGTGCCAGCAGGTACTTCTCAGGTGGCTACTACACCTTC. Protein: CASRYFSGGYYTF.

The chain combines TRBV7-3 with TRBJ2-3; 13 bases match TRBD2. CDR1 and CDR2 from the germline V gene are SGHTA and FQGTGA. The CDR3 loop spans 17 amino acids. V trimming: 6 bases; J trimming: 4 bases; junction bases outside the gene matches: 10. The CDR3 loop reads CASSLGLAGVIADTQYF. The CDR3 region has the DNA TGTGCCAGCAGTTTAGGACTAGCGGGAGTAATAGCAGATACGCAGTATTTT.

This chain uses TRBV7-6 with TRBJ2-3; 8 bases agree with TRBD1. Germline V gene lookup returns CDR1 SGHVS and CDR2 FNYEAQ. V trimming: 5 bases; J trimming: 5 bases; junction bases outside the gene matches: 6. The CDR3 contains 14 residues. DNA of the CDR3: TGTGCCAGCAGCCTCGGACAGGGAGGAGATACGCAGTATTTT. Amino acid sequence: CASSLGQGGDTQYF.

The genes are TRBV3-1 (or the pseudogene TRBV3-2) and TRBJ2-3, with 9 bases that match TRBD2. V gave up 3 bases and J gave up 5 bases; unmatched junction bases: 9. Per germline, CDR1 LGHDT and CDR2 YNNKEL (reference sequence). The CDR3 is 16 amino acids. The CDR3 region is CASSQDSGGLGDTQYF. DNA of the CDR3: TGTGCCAGCAGCCAGGATAGCGGGGGCTTGGGAGATACGCAGTATTTT.

This clone showed up just a few times. The CDR3: CASSPDILAQPQHF. DNA for the CDR3: TGTGCCAGCTCACCGGATATCTTAGCACAGCCCCAGCATTTT. The chain couples TRBV18 to TRBJ1-5; unclear D gene. This CDR3 spans 14 amino acids. Germline lookup yields CDR1 KGHSH and CDR2 LQKENI. V lost 3 bases and J lost 7, with 13 bases in between.

This clone came up a few times. This sequence joins TRBV28 and TRBJ1-2, with D perhaps TRBD1 (5 bases). CDR3 length: 15 amino acids. The germline gives CDR1 MDHEN, CDR2 SYDVKM. With 6 bases removed from V and 2 bases from J, the gap between germline ends came to 16 bases. This chain's CDR3 is CASSLPRGPNYGYTF. In DNA, the CDR3 is TGTGCCAGCAGCCTACCGCGGGGCCCAAACTATGGCTACACCTTC.

This clone was picked up a small number of times. The chain joins TRBV7-8 to TRBJ1-4; 11 bases align to TRBD1. CDR1 and CDR2 from the germline V gene are SGHVS and FQNEAQ. The CDR3 totals 15 residues. V lost 5 bases to trimming and J lost 5 bases; unmatched junction nucleotides: 4. CDR3 sequence: CASSGRTGGNEKLFF. CDR3 sequence (DNA): TGTGCCAGCAGCGGACGGACAGGGGGCAATGAAAAACTGTTTTTT.

The chain couples TRBV5-4 to TRBJ2-1; D gene unclear. V was trimmed by 0 bases and J by 9 bases, leaving 16 bases between them. This CDR3 contains 15 residues. CDR1 is SGHNT and CDR2 is YYREEE in the germline V gene (reference sequence). The CDR3 here is CASSLGIGGLGEQFF. CDR3 coding DNA: TGTGCCAGCAGCTTGGGAATAGGCGGTCTAGGTGAGCAGTTCTTC. Full variable domain (outside the CDR3, taken from reference TRBV5-4 and TRBJ2-1): ETGVTQSPTHLIKTRGQQVTLRCSSQSGHNTVSWYQQALGQGPQFIFQYYREEENGRGNFPPRFSGLQFPNYSSELNVNALELDDSALYLCASSLGIGGLGEQFFGPGTRLTVL.

CDR3 residues: CASSPGTGGDEQYF. CDR3 DNA: TGTGCCAGCTCACCGGGGACAGGGGGCGACGAGCAGTACTTC. This sequence joins TRBV18 and TRBJ2-7; 12 nucleotides match TRBD1. The CDR3 is 14 amino acids. Germline V lookup: CDR1 KGHSH, CDR2 LQKENI. J was trimmed by 5 bases and V by 3 bases; bases with no gene match: 2. Filled out from reference TRBV18 and TRBJ2-7, the complete variable domain reads NAGVMQNPRHLVRRRGQEARLRCSPMKGHSHVYWYRQLPEEGLKFMVYLQKENIIDESGMPKERFSAEFPKEGPSILRIQQVVRGDSAAYFCASSPGTGGDEQYFGPGTRLTVT.

This clone appeared a single time. This rearrangement joins TRBV5-1 to TRBJ2-3; D may be TRBD1 (5 bases). Per germline, CDR1 SGHRS and CDR2 YFSETQ. Trimming shortened V by 1 base and J by 4 bases, and 10 bases separated the two germline ends. This CDR3 region has 14 residues. CDR3 loop: CASSLYQGSDTQYF. DNA for the CDR3: TGCGCCAGCAGCTTGTATCAGGGTTCAGATACGCAGTATTTT. Drawing the rest from reference TRBV5-1 and TRBJ2-3, the complete variable domain is KAGVTQTPRYLIKTRGQQVTLSCSPISGHRSVSWYQQTPGQGLQFLFEYFSETQRNKGNFPGRFSGRQFSNSRSEMNVSTLELGDSALYLCASSLYQGSDTQYFGPGTRLTVL.

This clone was seen only once. The chain recombines TRBV3-1 (or the pseudogene TRBV3-2) with TRBJ2-7; 7 bases are a match to TRBD1. The CDR3 totals 15 residues. V gave up 0 bases and J gave up 3 bases; unmatched junction bases: 5. Per germline, CDR1 LGHDT and CDR2 YNNKEL (reference sequence). Here the CDR3 reads CASSQDETGYYEQYF. CDR3 DNA: TGTGCCAGCAGCCAAGATGAGACAGGGTACTACGAGCAGTACTTC.

This clone was seen only once. The chain employs TRBV27 and TRBJ1-5; D gene uncertain. Germline V gene lookup returns CDR1 MNHEY and CDR2 SMNVEV (reference sequence). The V gene lost 4 bases and the J gene lost 6 bases, with 10 bases spanning the gap. This CDR3 contains 13 residues. DNA for the CDR3: TGTGCCAGCAGTTCCTACCCGGGTCAGCCCCAGCATTTT. Amino acids: CASSSYPGQPQHF.

V is TRBV6-5 and J is TRBJ2-3; maybe TRBD2 (6 bases). V lost 6 bases and J 10 bases, leaving 23 bases between the germline ends. CDR1 is MNHEY, CDR2 SVGAGI, per germline. The length of the CDR3 is 15 residues. As DNA, the CDR3 is TGTGCCAGCAGGGTAAACGGGGGTCCTGTTGTATCGCAGTATTTT. Translated, it gives CASRVNGGPVVSQYF.

The chain joins TRBV9 to TRBJ2-1; 8 bases align to TRBD2. The CDR3 spans 15 residues. Germline CDR1 SGDLS, CDR2 YYNGEE. With 0 bases clipped from V and 2 bases from J, the junction kept 1 base outside the gene matches. CDR3 sequence: CASSVDGRAYNEQFF. CDR3 sequence (DNA): TGTGCCAGCAGCGTAGACGGGAGGGCCTACAATGAGCAGTTCTTC.

The CDR3 spells CASSQGTTGELFF. As DNA, the CDR3 is TGTGCCAGCAGCCAAGGGACTACCGGGGAGCTGTTTTTT. The chain has TRBV3-1 (or the pseudogene TRBV3-2) and TRBJ2-2; a possible D gene is TRBD2 (5 bases). The CDR3 consists of 13 residues. Trimming left V 1 base short and J 5 bases short, with 5 bases between. Germline V CDR1 and CDR2: LGHDT, YNNKEL (reference sequence).

Note on this clone: One junction end disagrees with the germline gene, perhaps due to a read error. V is TRBV7-7 and J is TRBJ2-3; D remains ambiguous. CDR1 is SSHAT, CDR2 FNYEAQ, per germline (reference sequence). This CDR3 has 13 residues. The CDR3 here is CASSPLEPMTQYF. The DNA of the CDR3 is TGTGCTAGCAGCCCACTGGAGCCAATGACGCAGTATTTT.

The chain links TRBV7-9 to TRBJ1-1; D call uncertain. This CDR3 contains 13 residues. The V end was cut by 2 bases, the J end by 0 bases, with 4 bases between. The germline V gene encodes CDR1 SEHNR and CDR2 FQNEAQ (reference sequence). DNA of the CDR3: TGTGCCAGCAGCTTACCGGTGAACACTGAAGCTTTCTTT. It translates to CASSLPVNTEAFF.

The chain employs TRBV21-1 and TRBJ2-5; TRBD2, the table's D call, lacks a check against the DNA. TRBV21-1 has pseudogene status. The CDR3 length is 15 residues. CDR3 DNA sequence: TGTGCCAGCAGCAAAGTTTCGGTCAAGCAAGAGACCCAGTACTTC. It codes for CASSKVSVKQETQYF.

J is TRBJ2-5 and V is TRBV5-1; a weak D match, TRBD2 (7 bases). The CDR3 has 13 residues. CDR1 SGHRS and CDR2 YFSETQ come from the germline V gene. The ends were cut back, 3 bases at V and 4 bases at J, with 10 bases in the middle. The CDR3, as DNA: TGCGCCAGCAGCTCGGCGGGGGCAGAGACCCAGTACTTC. This codes for CASSSAGAETQYF.

This chain joins TRBV6-5 and TRBJ1-5; tentatively, D is TRBD1 (5 bases). Germline V CDR1 and CDR2: MNHEY, SVGAGI. With 10 bases removed from V and 8 bases from J, the gap between germline ends came to 21 bases. This CDR3 has 14 amino acids. The CDR3 region is CATEQDFNIEPQHF. Written as DNA, the CDR3 is TGTGCCACGGAACAGGATTTTAATATTGAGCCCCAGCATTTT.

The chain has TRBV7-9 and TRBJ2-7; no clear D. Germline CDR1 reads SEHNR; CDR2 reads FQNEAQ (reference sequence). The CDR3 is 12 amino acids. Trimming removed 0 bases from V and 6 bases from J, with 6 bases in between. CDR3 loop: CASSLAAGEQYF. The DNA for the CDR3 is TGTGCCAGCAGCTTAGCGGCAGGCGAGCAGTACTTC.

The CDR3 region has the DNA TGTGCCAGCAGCTTAGGACCGGACAGGGGTCTCTATAATTCACCCCTCCACTTT. As protein: CASSLGPDRGLYNSPLHF. V is TRBV11-2 and J is TRBJ1-6; 9 bases fit TRBD1. J lost 3 bases, V lost 1 base, and 7 bases had no gene match. From germline, CDR1 is SGHAT and CDR2 FQNNGV. The CDR3 runs to 18 residues.

J is TRBJ2-2 and V is TRBV7-2; a weak D match, TRBD2 (7 bases). The CDR3 has 15 residues. Germline loops: CDR1 SGHTA, CDR2 FQGNSA. V dropped 3 bases and J dropped 4 bases, with 12 bases sitting between them. CDR3 DNA: TGTGCCAGCAGCTTTGGGGGGGGCTCCACCGGGGAGCTGTTTTTT. Translated: CASSFGGGSTGELFF. Together with reference TRBV7-2 and TRBJ2-2, the CDR3 gives the full variable domain: GAGVSQSPSNKVTEKGKDVELRCDPISGHTALYWYRQSLGQGLEFLIYFQGNSAPDKSGLPSDRFSAERTGGSVSTLTIQRTQQEDSAVYLCASSFGGGSTGELFFGEGSRLTVL.

V usage is TRBV7-9 and J usage is TRBJ1-4; 7 bases match TRBD1. Germline values: CDR1 SEHNR, CDR2 FQNEAQ (reference sequence). This CDR3 region has 14 residues. V dropped 5 bases and J dropped 5; count of bases not matched to a gene: 5. CDR3 protein: CASSLGTVNEKLFF. Here the CDR3 DNA reads TGTGCCAGCAGCCTGGGGACAGTGAATGAAAAACTGTTTTTT.

The chain uses TRBV28 and TRBJ2-3; 7 bases align to TRBD1. CDR3 size: 12 residues. Germline assignment: CDR1 MDHEN and CDR2 SYDVKM. Germline trimming cut 4 bases from V and 9 bases from J; bases unmatched to any gene: 4. In DNA, the CDR3 is TGTGCCAGCAGTTCGACAGGGCAGACGCAGTATTTT. This encodes CASSSTGQTQYF.

The chain recombines TRBV18 with TRBJ1-3; D is undetermined. Trimming shortened V by 3 bases and J by 0 bases, and 12 bases separated the two germline ends. The CDR3 is 16 amino acids. Per the germline V gene, CDR1 is KGHSH and CDR2 is LQKENI. CDR3 residues: CASSPTQITSGNTIYF. The CDR3 region has the DNA TGTGCCAGCTCACCTACGCAGATTACCTCTGGAAACACCATATATTTT.

The rearrangement joins TRBV12-5 to TRBJ2-7; 9 bases are shared with TRBD1. CDR3 length: 17 residues. J was trimmed by 3 bases and V by 7 bases; bases with no gene match: 16. CDR1 is LGHNT, CDR2 FRNRAP, per germline. The CDR3 nucleotides read TGTGCTAGTGCGGGACAGGGTAACTATTCGTACAACTACGAGCAGTACTTC. It codes for CASAGQGNYSYNYEQYF.

The chain uses TRBV9 and TRBJ1-1; 9 nucleotides match TRBD1. Germline V gene sequence: CDR1 SGDLS, CDR2 YYNGEE. The length of the CDR3 is 13 residues. Losses at the gene ends were 4 bases for V and 7 bases for J; bases not matched to a gene: 5. This CDR3 reads CASSKQGADEAFF. The CDR3 DNA reads TGTGCCAGCAGCAAACAGGGGGCGGATGAAGCTTTCTTT.

The V gene is TRBV12-5, the J gene TRBJ1-1; D is unresolved. This CDR3 has 13 amino acids. Trimming took off 5 bases at V and 1 base at J, with 8 bases between the two ends. Germline CDR1 is LGHNT and CDR2 is FRNRAP. The CDR3 DNA follows: TGTGCTAGTGGTCCCAGCGGGAACACTGAAGCTTTCTTT. As protein: CASGPSGNTEAFF. Supplemented by reference TRBV12-5 and TRBJ1-1, the full variable domain reads DARVTQTPRHKVTEMGQEVTMRCQPILGHNTVFWYRQTMMQGLELLAYFRNRAPLDDSGMPKDRFSAEMPDATLATLKIQPSEPRDSAVYFCASGPSGNTEAFFGQGTRLTVV.

A note on this clone: Other nucleotide sequences in the sample specify the same CDR3. V gene TRBV30 combines with J gene TRBJ1-1; 8 bases are a match to TRBD1. The junction had 3 bases not matched to a gene; V was cut back by 5 bases and J by 1 base. Germline CDR1 GTSNPN, CDR2 SVGIG (reference sequence). The CDR3 extends over 13 amino acids. This chain's CDR3 is CAWSRGQNTEAFF. DNA of the CDR3: TGTGCCTGGTCCAGGGGGCAGAACACTGAAGCTTTCTTT.